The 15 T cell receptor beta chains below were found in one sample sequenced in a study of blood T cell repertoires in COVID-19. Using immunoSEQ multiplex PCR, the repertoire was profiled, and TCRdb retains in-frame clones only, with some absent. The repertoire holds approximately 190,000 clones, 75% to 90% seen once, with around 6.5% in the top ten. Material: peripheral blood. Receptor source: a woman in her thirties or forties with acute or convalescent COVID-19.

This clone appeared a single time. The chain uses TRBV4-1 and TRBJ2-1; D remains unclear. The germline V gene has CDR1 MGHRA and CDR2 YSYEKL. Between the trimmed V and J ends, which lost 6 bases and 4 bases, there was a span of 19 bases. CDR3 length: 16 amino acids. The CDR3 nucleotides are TGCGCCAGCAGACTTACTCCAGAGGCCCTTTACAATGAGCAGTTCTTC. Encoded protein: CASRLTPEALYNEQFF.

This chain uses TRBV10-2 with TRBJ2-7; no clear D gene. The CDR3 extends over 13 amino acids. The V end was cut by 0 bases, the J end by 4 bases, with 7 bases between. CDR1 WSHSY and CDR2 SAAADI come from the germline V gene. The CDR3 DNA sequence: TGCGCCAGCAGTGAGTCGAAGAGATACGAGCAGTACTTC. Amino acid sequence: CASSESKRYEQYF.

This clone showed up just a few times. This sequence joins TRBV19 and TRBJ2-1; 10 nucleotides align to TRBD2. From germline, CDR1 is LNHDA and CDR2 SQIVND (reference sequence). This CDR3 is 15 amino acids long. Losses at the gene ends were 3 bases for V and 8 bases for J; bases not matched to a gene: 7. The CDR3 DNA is TGTGCCAGTAGTATGGGGGCTAGCGGGAGCGATGAGCAGTTCTTC. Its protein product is CASSMGASGSDEQFF.

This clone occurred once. CDR3 DNA sequence: TGTGCCAGCAGCGTAGGGAGCGGGAACACCGGGGAGCTGTTTTTT. Residues: CASSVGSGNTGELFF. V is TRBV9 and J is TRBJ2-2, with D perhaps TRBD2 (5 bases). The CDR3 length is 15 residues. V gave up 0 bases and J gave up 1 base, with 7 bases separating them. CDR1 and CDR2 from the germline V gene are SGDLS and YYNGEE.

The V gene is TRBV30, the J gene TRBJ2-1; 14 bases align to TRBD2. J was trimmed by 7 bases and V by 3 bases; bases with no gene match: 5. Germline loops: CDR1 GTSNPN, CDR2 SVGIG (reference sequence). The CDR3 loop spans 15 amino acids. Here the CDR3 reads CAWRPGLAGENEQFF. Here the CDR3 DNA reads TGTGCCTGGAGGCCGGGACTAGCGGGAGAGAATGAGCAGTTCTTC.

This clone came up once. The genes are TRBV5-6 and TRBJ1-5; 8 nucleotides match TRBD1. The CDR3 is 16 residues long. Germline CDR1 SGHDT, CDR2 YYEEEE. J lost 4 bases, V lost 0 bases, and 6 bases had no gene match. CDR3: CASSLEGTGQNQPQHF. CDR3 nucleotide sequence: TGTGCCAGCAGCTTGGAAGGGACAGGCCAAAATCAGCCCCAGCATTTT.

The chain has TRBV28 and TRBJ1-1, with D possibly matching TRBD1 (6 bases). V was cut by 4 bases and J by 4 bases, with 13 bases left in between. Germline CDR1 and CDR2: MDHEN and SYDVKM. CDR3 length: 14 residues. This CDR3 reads CASSSRTVGTEAFF. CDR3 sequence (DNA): TGTGCCAGCAGTTCCCGGACAGTAGGCACTGAAGCTTTCTTT.

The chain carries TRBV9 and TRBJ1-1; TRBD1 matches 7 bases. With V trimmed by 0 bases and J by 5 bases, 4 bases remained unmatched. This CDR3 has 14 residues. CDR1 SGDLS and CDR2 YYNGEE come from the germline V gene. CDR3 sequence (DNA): TGTGCCAGCAGCGTAGTGACAGGGCAAACTGAAGCTTTCTTT. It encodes CASSVVTGQTEAFF. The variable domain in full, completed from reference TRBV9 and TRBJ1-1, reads DSGVTQTPKHLITATGQRVTLRCSPRSGDLSVYWYQQSLDQGLQFLIQYYNGEERAKGNILERFSAQQFPDLHSELNLSSLELGDSALYFCASSVVTGQTEAFFGQGTRLTVV.

CDR3 coding DNA: TGTGCCAGCAGCGACCGGGACAGGGGGTATCTATCCGCAAACGAGCAGTTCTTC. Encoded protein: CASSDRDRGYLSANEQFF. The rearrangement links TRBV3-1 (or the pseudogene TRBV3-2) to TRBJ2-1, with TRBD1 matching over 11 bases. This CDR3 contains 18 residues. The germline CDR1 and CDR2 sequences are LGHDT and YNNKEL (reference sequence). J was trimmed by 10 bases and V by 5 bases; bases with no gene match: 19.

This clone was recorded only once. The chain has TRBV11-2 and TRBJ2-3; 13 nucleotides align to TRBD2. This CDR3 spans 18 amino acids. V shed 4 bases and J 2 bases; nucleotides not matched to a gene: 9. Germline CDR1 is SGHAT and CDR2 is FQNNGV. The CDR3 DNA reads TGTGCCAGCAGCTCCGGACTAGCGGGGGCCGCCGCCACAGATACGCAGTATTTT. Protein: CASSSGLAGAAATDTQYF. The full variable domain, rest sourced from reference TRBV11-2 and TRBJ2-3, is EAGVAQSPRYKIIEKRQSVAFWCNPISGHATLYWYQQILGQGPKLLIQFQNNGVVDDSQLPKDRFSAERLKGVDSTLKIQPAKLEDSAVYLCASSSGLAGAAATDTQYFGPGTRLTVL.

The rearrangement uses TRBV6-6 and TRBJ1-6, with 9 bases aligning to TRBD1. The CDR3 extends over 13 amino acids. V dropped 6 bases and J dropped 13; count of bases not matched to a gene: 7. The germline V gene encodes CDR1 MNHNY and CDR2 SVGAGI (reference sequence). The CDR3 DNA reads TGTGCCAGCAGCCGGGGACAGGGCGGTCCCCTCCACTTT. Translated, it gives CASSRGQGGPLHF.

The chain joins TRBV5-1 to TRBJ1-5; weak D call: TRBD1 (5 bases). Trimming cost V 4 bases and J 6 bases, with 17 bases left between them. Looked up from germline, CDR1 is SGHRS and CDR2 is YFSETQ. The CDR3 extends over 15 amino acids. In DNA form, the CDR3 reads TGCGCCAGCAGCCGGGACGGCGGGGACGGTCAGCCCCAGCATTTT. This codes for CASSRDGGDGQPQHF.

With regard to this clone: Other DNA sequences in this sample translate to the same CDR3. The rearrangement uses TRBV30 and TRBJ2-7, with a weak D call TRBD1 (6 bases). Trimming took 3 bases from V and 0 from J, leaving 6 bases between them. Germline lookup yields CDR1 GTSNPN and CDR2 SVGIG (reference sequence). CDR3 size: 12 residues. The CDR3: CAWRGGSYEQYF. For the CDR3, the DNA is TGTGCCTGGAGAGGGGGCTCCTACGAGCAGTACTTC.

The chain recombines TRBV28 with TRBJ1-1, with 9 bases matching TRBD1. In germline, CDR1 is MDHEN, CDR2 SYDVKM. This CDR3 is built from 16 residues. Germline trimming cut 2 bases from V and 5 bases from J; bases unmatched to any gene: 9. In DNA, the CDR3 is TGTGCCAGCAGTTTACGGATAAACAGGGGGCTTACTGAAGCTTTCTTT. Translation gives CASSLRINRGLTEAFF.

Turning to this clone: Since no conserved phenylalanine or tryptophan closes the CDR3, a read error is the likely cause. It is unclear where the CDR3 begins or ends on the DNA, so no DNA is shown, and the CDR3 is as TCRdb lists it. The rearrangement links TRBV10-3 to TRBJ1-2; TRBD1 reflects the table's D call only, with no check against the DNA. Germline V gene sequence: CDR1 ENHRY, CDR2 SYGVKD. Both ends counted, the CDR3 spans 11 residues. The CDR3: CAAGQGTSIYH.